This section outlines one TCR beta chain sequence together with its context. The CDR3 sequence is 14 residues long. V lost 6 bases, J lost 4 bases, and 7 bases stayed unmatched. Looked up from germline, CDR1 is SGHAT and CDR2 is FQNNGV. This sample was taken from a study of blood T cell repertoires in COVID-19. Study-level information: Material from acute and convalescent COVID-19 was sourced from the United States, Italy and Spain.

In assigning cohorts, the study relied on participant-reported clinical history. Sequencing was performed with immunoSEQ multiplex PCR; in TCRdb, only in-frame clones are kept and a portion is missing. The sample holds 300,000 to 400,000 clones; under 95% are singletons and the top ten take 2.6%. Sequencing was performed on PBMCs or T cells enriched from blood (not recorded which). The sequence was collected from a man aged 60 to 69 who had recovered from COVID-19. The chain employs TRBV11-2 and TRBJ2-3, with 7 nucleotides matching TRBD2. The CDR3: CASRMSGEADTQYF. The CDR3 nucleotides read TGTGCCAGCAGGATGAGCGGGGAAGCAGATACGCAGTATTTT.